This T cell receptor (beta chain) was recovered during a study of cytomegalovirus exposure and HLA in healthy donors. General study findings and limits: Three of the chains that were CMV-associated were confirmed in vitro to be specific for CMV antigens.

PCR amplification relied on 60 Vbeta primers (plus 13 Jbeta primers). Method: immunoSEQ multiplex PCR; TCRdb's copy keeps in-frame clones and lacks some. The sample consists of around 140,000 clones, roughly 66% of them appearing once. To note about this clone: Its antigen is currently unknown. A read error may produce the germline difference seen at one junction end.

Sequenced sample: PBMCs. The clonotype comes from a woman aged 55-70 years in good health and CMV-seronegative.

The CDR3 is CSSSFTVAPEFF. DNA for the CDR3: TGTTCCAGCAGCTTTACGGTAGCGCCCGAGTTCTTT. This rearrangement joins TRBV7-9 to TRBJ1-1, with no clear D. CDR3 length equals 12 residues. Germline assignment: CDR1 SEHNR and CDR2 FQNEAQ (reference sequence).